This T cell receptor (beta chain) came from a study of CD8 T cells in Susac syndrome. The RNA input was about 0.5 to 1 ug, and it was reverse transcribed with random hexamers. TCRdb fed the immunoSEQ multiplex PCR reads into MiXCR, producing one record per CDR3 protein. In the table there are approximately 110,000 distinct CDR3 sequences, around 94% of which are singletons. Between the trimmed V and J ends, which lost 0 bases and 0 bases, there was a span of 3 bases. From germline, CDR1 is KGHSH and CDR2 LQKENI. The CDR3 loop spans 14 amino acids. V gene TRBV18 combines with J gene TRBJ1-5, with D uncertain. This receptor was taken from a human donor in good health. The sample was CD4+ T cells from PBMCs. The CDR3 DNA follows: TGTGCCAGCTCACCACCGAGTAGCAATCAGCCCCAGCATTTT. It codes for CASSPPSSNQPQHF.